This T cell receptor beta chain was found in a study of T cell repertoires in cytomegalovirus infection. Study at large: Matching HLA type, along with CMV infection, was indicated by public TCR beta signatures.

This clonotype has just a few counts. TCRdb called the reads again in MiXCR, with one record for every CDR3 protein. The table lists about 180,000 distinct CDR3 sequences, approximately 14% of them singletons. The source of this sequence is a human donor in good health (CMV status not recorded). Some clones in this sample may be carry-over from other donors' samples. The sequenced material came from PBMCs.

CDR3: CSAPGRDSTDTQYF. For the CDR3, the DNA is TGCAGCGCCCCCGGCCGGGATAGCACAGATACGCAGTATTTT. The chain joins TRBV29-1 to TRBJ2-3, with D possibly TRBD2 on 5 matching bases. Between the trimmed V and J ends, which lost 7 bases and 0 bases, there was a span of 14 bases. The CDR3 is 14 amino acids. Germline CDR1 and CDR2: SQVTM and ANQGSEA.